These T cell receptor beta chains were read from a single sample in a study of blood T cell repertoires in COVID-19. Only in-frame clones appear in the TCRdb table, and some are missing; sequencing was by immunoSEQ multiplex PCR. The sample comprises 200,000 to 250,000 clones, 80% of which are singletons, and roughly 13% rests with the top ten. Sample: peripheral blood. These receptor sequences come from a human donor in a cohort sampled during active COVID-19. CDR3s include the opening cysteine and the closing phenylalanine or tryptophan. A D gene is named only where the DNA matches it firmly. Only some rows state a clone size, as once, few, many or a class for expanded clones.

j_call: TRBJ2-2
v_call: TRBV3-1/TRBV3-2
d_call: NA
clone_size: NA
cdr3_nt: TGTGCCAGCAGCCAAGTCGGGTCCGGGGAGCTGTTTTTT
cdr3_aa: CASSQVGSGELFF

j_call: TRBJ1-1
v_call: TRBV7-9
d_call: TRBD1
clone_size: NA
cdr3_nt: TGTGCCAGCAGGCACCAGACAGGGGACACTGAAGCTTTCTTT
cdr3_aa: CASRHQTGDTEAFF

j_call: TRBJ2-1
v_call: TRBV30
d_call: NA
clone_size: once
cdr3_nt: TGTGCCTGGTCACGAGGTGCTTATAATGAGCAGTTCTTC
cdr3_aa: CAWSRGAYNEQFF

j_call: TRBJ2-1
v_call: TRBV29-1
d_call: TRBD1
clone_size: few
cdr3_nt: TGCAGCACGGACAGGGGGTACAATGAGCAGTTCTTC
cdr3_aa: CSTDRGYNEQFF

j_call: TRBJ1-2
v_call: TRBV6-5
d_call: NA
clone_size: NA
cdr3_nt: TGTGCCAGCAGTTACGGTTTCGGGGTGGGGTATGGCTACACCTTC
cdr3_aa: CASSYGFGVGYGYTF

j_call: TRBJ1-3
v_call: TRBV19
d_call: NA
clone_size: NA
cdr3_nt: TGTGCCAGTAGGAGAACTACTGGAAACACCATATATTTT
cdr3_aa: CASRRTTGNTIYF

j_call: TRBJ1-2
v_call: TRBV4-1
d_call: NA
clone_size: NA
cdr3_nt: TGCGCCAGCAGCCAAGAACGGGGGGACATTTATGGCTACACCTTC
cdr3_aa: CASSQERGDIYGYTF

j_call: TRBJ1-4
v_call: TRBV5-1
d_call: TRBD1
clone_size: NA
cdr3_nt: TGCGCCAGCAGCGACGACAGGGGATTAGGGGAAAAACTGTTTTTT
cdr3_aa: CASSDDRGLGEKLFF

j_call: TRBJ1-2
v_call: TRBV7-2
d_call: TRBD1
clone_size: few
cdr3_nt: TGTGCCAGCAGCCGGACAGGGGGCTATGGCTACACCTTC
cdr3_aa: CASSRTGGYGYTF

j_call: TRBJ1-6
v_call: TRBV10-3
d_call: TRBD1
clone_size: NA
cdr3_nt: TGTGCCATCAGACCGACAGGGCCCAATTCACCCCTCCACTTT
cdr3_aa: CAIRPTGPNSPLHF

j_call: TRBJ2-6
v_call: TRBV10-3
d_call: NA
clone_size: few
cdr3_nt: TGTGCCATCAGTGAGTCGGCGGGAAACTCTGGGGCCAACGTCCTGACTTTC
cdr3_aa: CAISESAGNSGANVLTF

j_call: TRBJ2-1
v_call: TRBV5-4
d_call: NA
clone_size: NA
cdr3_nt: TGTGCCAGCAGCTTGGAACTACTCAACGATGAGCAGTTCTTC
cdr3_aa: CASSLELLNDEQFF

j_call: TRBJ1-6
v_call: TRBV20-1
d_call: TRBD1
clone_size: NA
cdr3_nt: TGCAGTGCCAACCAGGGGGAAGCACTCCACTTT
cdr3_aa: CSANQGEALHF

j_call: TRBJ2-2
v_call: TRBV2
d_call: TRBD2
clone_size: few
cdr3_nt: TGTGCCAGCAGGGCTGTCCCGGGACTAGCGGGAGGGAGTACCGGGGAGCTGTTTTTT
cdr3_aa: CASRAVPGLAGGSTGELFF

j_call: TRBJ1-1
v_call: TRBV12-3/TRBV12-4
d_call: NA
clone_size: NA
cdr3_nt: TGTGCCAGCACTCTGGGACAGAACACTGAAGCTTTCTTT
cdr3_aa: CASTLGQNTEAFF

j_call: TRBJ2-3
v_call: TRBV7-6
d_call: TRBD2
clone_size: NA
cdr3_nt: TGTGCCAGCAGCTTAGCGCGGGGGGCGGGAGCGCAGTATTTT
cdr3_aa: CASSLARGAGAQYF

j_call: TRBJ2-3
v_call: TRBV6-7
d_call: NA
clone_size: NA
cdr3_nt: TGTGCCAGCAGTTACCCTGAGGGCACAGATACGCAGTATTTT
cdr3_aa: CASSYPEGTDTQYF

j_call: TRBJ2-7
v_call: TRBV6-6
d_call: TRBD2
clone_size: NA
cdr3_nt: TGTGCCAGCAGCCTGGGGGGGGACTCCTACGAGCAGTACTTC
cdr3_aa: CASSLGGDSYEQYF

j_call: TRBJ2-5
v_call: TRBV15
d_call: TRBD2
clone_size: once
cdr3_nt: TGTGCCACCAGCAGGCCCGGTAGCGGGACCGCACCGACCCAGTACTTC
cdr3_aa: CATSRPGSGTAPTQYF

j_call: TRBJ1-1
v_call: TRBV19
d_call: NA
clone_size: NA
cdr3_nt: TGTGCCAGTAGTTCGACAGGGAACACTGAAGCTTTCTTT
cdr3_aa: CASSSTGNTEAFF

j_call: TRBJ2-7
v_call: TRBV3-1/TRBV3-2
d_call: NA
clone_size: NA
cdr3_nt: TGTGCCAGCAGCCAACTTTCCTACGAGCAGTACTTC
cdr3_aa: CASSQLSYEQYF

j_call: TRBJ1-1
v_call: TRBV6-5
d_call: TRBD1
clone_size: NA
cdr3_nt: TGTGCCAGCAGAGCGGACAGGGGCATGAACACTGAAGCTTTCTTT
cdr3_aa: CASRADRGMNTEAFF

j_call: TRBJ2-1
v_call: TRBV3-1/TRBV3-2
d_call: TRBD2
clone_size: NA
cdr3_nt: TGTGCCAGCAGCCAAGATTATAGCGGGGGTGGGAATGAGCAGTTCTTC
cdr3_aa: CASSQDYSGGGNEQFF

j_call: TRBJ2-1
v_call: TRBV2
d_call: TRBD2
clone_size: NA
cdr3_nt: TGTGCCAGCAGCGGCGGACTAGCGGGGGGGAATGAGCAGTTCTTC
cdr3_aa: CASSGGLAGGNEQFF

j_call: TRBJ2-2
v_call: TRBV5-1
d_call: NA
clone_size: NA
cdr3_nt: TGCGCCAGCAGCTTGTCGTCGGGGACTAACACCGGGGAGCTGTTTTTT
cdr3_aa: CASSLSSGTNTGELFF

j_call: TRBJ2-5
v_call: TRBV10-3
d_call: TRBD1
clone_size: few
cdr3_nt: TGTGCCATCAGGGAGACAGGGAACCAAGAGACCCAGTACTTC
cdr3_aa: CAIRETGNQETQYF

j_call: TRBJ2-2
v_call: TRBV19
d_call: NA
clone_size: once
cdr3_nt: TGTGCCAGTAGTATGAACAGGGCGAACACCGGGGAGCTGTTTTTT
cdr3_aa: CASSMNRANTGELFF

j_call: TRBJ2-7
v_call: TRBV7-2
d_call: TRBD1
clone_size: once
cdr3_nt: TGTGCCAGCAGCGTAACCGGGACAGAAATCTACGAGCAGTACTTC
cdr3_aa: CASSVTGTEIYEQYF

j_call: TRBJ2-7
v_call: TRBV11-2
d_call: TRBD2
clone_size: NA
cdr3_nt: TGTGCCAGCAGCCAGGACAGACTAGCGGGAGTGGAAGAGCAGTACTTC
cdr3_aa: CASSQDRLAGVEEQYF